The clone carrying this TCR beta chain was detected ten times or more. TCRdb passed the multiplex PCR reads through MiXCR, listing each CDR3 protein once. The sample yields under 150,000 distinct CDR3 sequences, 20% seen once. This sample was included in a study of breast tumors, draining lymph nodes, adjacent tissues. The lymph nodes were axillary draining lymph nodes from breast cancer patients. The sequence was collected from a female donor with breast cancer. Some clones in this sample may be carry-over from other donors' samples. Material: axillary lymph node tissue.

The chain's CDR3 is CASRDWTGNQETQYF. In DNA, the CDR3 is TGTGCCAGCAGAGACTGGACAGGGAACCAAGAGACCCAGTACTTC. The chain employs TRBV5-5 and TRBJ2-5; 8 bases line up with TRBD1. In germline, CDR1 is SGHKS, CDR2 YYEKEE (reference sequence). With 5 bases clipped from V and 0 bases from J, the junction kept 6 bases outside the gene matches. The CDR3 totals 15 residues.